The 23 T cell receptor beta chains in this list originate from one sample, sequenced in a study of T cell responses to AZD1222 COVID-19 vaccine. Some clones are missing from TCRdb's copy, which holds only in-frame ones; the method was immunoSEQ multiplex PCR. The table records around 120,000 clones, around 89% of them present only once. Material: peripheral blood, obtained 28 days after the second AZD1222 dose. The source is an adult who received the AZD1222 COVID-19 vaccine.

The V gene is TRBV6-2 or TRBV6-3, the J gene TRBJ2-6; a weak D match, TRBD2 (5 bases). The CDR3 covers 15 residues. V lost 2 bases, J lost 0 bases, and 5 bases lay in between. CDR1 and CDR2 (germline): MNHEY, SVGEGT. The CDR3 sequence: CASSYRDSGANVLTF. The DNA for the CDR3 is TGTGCCAGCAGTTACCGGGACTCTGGGGCCAACGTCCTGACTTTC.

The rearrangement joins TRBV28 to TRBJ1-4, with 9 bases lining up with TRBD1. The germline gives CDR1 MDHEN, CDR2 SYDVKM. CDR3 size: 15 residues. V lost 3 bases, J lost 5 bases, and 4 bases stayed unmatched. The CDR3 protein is CASSFPGQGNEKLFF. CDR3 coding DNA: TGTGCCAGCAGTTTCCCCGGACAGGGGAATGAAAAACTGTTTTTT. The full variable domain, completed using reference TRBV28 and TRBJ1-4, is DVKVTQSSRYLVKRTGEKVFLECVQDMDHENMFWYRQDPGLGLRLIYFSYDVKMKEKGDIPEGYSVSREKKERFSLILESASTNQTSMYLCASSFPGQGNEKLFFGSGTQLSVL.

V usage is TRBV6-5 and J usage is TRBJ1-1, with D possibly being TRBD1 (5 bases). The V end lost 5 bases, the J end lost 11 bases, and 18 bases lay between the germline ends. The CDR3 runs 13 residues. Per germline, CDR1 MNHEY and CDR2 SVGAGI. CDR3 nucleotide sequence: TGTGCCAGCAGTAACCCGGGGGACGCTGCGGCTTTCTTT. Translated: CASSNPGDAAAFF.

This clone was recorded a few times. Other DNA sequences in this sample translate to the same CDR3. The chain has TRBV30 and TRBJ1-5, with D unclear. V was shortened by 0 bases and J by 4 bases, with 10 bases between the two germline ends. Germline V gives CDR1 GTSNPN, CDR2 SVGIG (reference sequence). The CDR3 is made up of 14 amino acids. In DNA form, the CDR3 reads TGTGCCTGGAGTGTAGGCACGGGGAATCAGCCCCAGCATTTT. Amino acid sequence: CAWSVGTGNQPQHF.

This chain joins TRBV15 and TRBJ1-2; perhaps TRBD1 as D (5 bases). V lost 1 base and J lost 6, with 9 bases in between. Germline CDR1 reads LNHNV; CDR2 reads YYDKDF (reference sequence). CDR3 length: 13 residues. The CDR3, as DNA: TGTGCCACCAGCAGAGTGGGGGAGCATGGCTACACCTTC. This gives the protein CATSRVGEHGYTF.

The chain uses TRBV7-2 and TRBJ2-3, with D perhaps matching TRBD2 (6 bases). V was pared by 3 bases and J by 2 bases, with 15 bases between. This CDR3 spans 16 amino acids. Germline V CDR1 and CDR2: SGHTA, FQGNSA. The CDR3 protein is CASSLGLGVVTDTQYF. CDR3 in DNA: TGTGCCAGCAGCTTGGGACTGGGAGTGGTCACAGATACGCAGTATTTT.

The chain is built from TRBV13 and TRBJ2-1; maybe TRBD1 (6 bases). With 1 base removed from V and 4 bases from J, the gap between germline ends came to 20 bases. The CDR3 is 18 residues long. The germline CDR1 and CDR2 sequences are PRHDT and FYEKMQ (reference sequence). The CDR3 region is CASSLDTALGASYNEQFF. CDR3 DNA: TGTGCCAGCAGCTTAGATACGGCGCTGGGGGCTTCTTACAATGAGCAGTTCTTC.

The chain recombines TRBV21-1 with TRBJ1-1; whether TRBD1, the table's D call, matches the DNA was not checked. TRBV21-1 is assigned pseudogene status. The CDR3 contains 13 residues. This CDR3 reads CASSITGGNEAFF. For the CDR3, the DNA is TGTGCCAGCAGCATTACAGGGGGCAATGAAGCTTTCTTT.

This rearrangement joins TRBV5-1 to TRBJ1-4; D is ambiguous. The length of the CDR3 is 15 residues. The ends were cut back, 4 bases at V and 6 bases at J, with 16 bases in the middle. Germline values: CDR1 SGHRS, CDR2 YFSETQ. CDR3 DNA: TGCGCCAGCAGCCCCGGAGGGAGTGGGCATGAAAAACTGTTTTTT. It yields the protein CASSPGGSGHEKLFF.

The V gene is TRBV20-1, the J gene TRBJ1-2, with 9 bases identical to TRBD1. The CDR3 runs 11 residues. V lost 2 bases to trimming and J lost 12 bases; unmatched junction nucleotides: 4. Germline V gene sequence: CDR1 DFQATT, CDR2 SNEGSKA (reference sequence). The CDR3 region has the DNA TGCAGTGCTAGACAACAGGGGGCTCACACCTTC. Protein: CSARQQGAHTF.

CDR3 in amino acids: CASSITGTRGEQYF. The CDR3 DNA is TGTGCCAGCAGTATAACCGGGACCCGAGGCGAGCAGTACTTC. V and J are TRBV6-6 and TRBJ2-7; D is perhaps TRBD1 or TRBD2 (5 bases each). The V end lost 5 bases, the J end lost 6 bases, and 17 bases lay between the germline ends. CDR1 and CDR2 (germline): MNHNY, SVGAGI (reference sequence). The CDR3 is 14 residues long.

The chain is built from TRBV30 and TRBJ2-7; TRBD1 matches 8 bases. The germline CDR1 and CDR2 sequences are GTSNPN and SVGIG (reference sequence). J lost 3 bases, V lost 5 bases, and 6 bases had no gene match. The CDR3 sequence is 13 residues long. CDR3 nucleotide sequence: TGTGCCTGGGAACAGGGGGGACTCTACGAGCAGTACTTC. Translating it yields CAWEQGGLYEQYF.

The chain uses TRBV27 and TRBJ2-7, with D possibly being TRBD1 or TRBD2 (6 bases each). With 6 bases removed from V and 2 bases from J, the gap between germline ends came to 14 bases. Germline V gene sequence: CDR1 MNHEY, CDR2 SMNVEV (reference sequence). The CDR3 is made up of 14 amino acids. The DNA for the CDR3 is TGTGCCAGCAGCCCCATTGGGGGGCCCTACGAGCAGTACTTC. Protein sequence: CASSPIGGPYEQYF.

V gene TRBV2 combines with J gene TRBJ1-4; 9 nucleotides line up with TRBD1. The ends lost 6 bases at V and 4 bases at J; junction bases unmatched: 3. The CDR3 sequence is 14 residues long. CDR1 SNHLY and CDR2 FYNNEI come from the germline V gene. This CDR3 is CASRGQGDNEKLFF. DNA of the CDR3: TGTGCCAGCAGGGGACAGGGCGATAATGAAAAACTGTTTTTT.

This clone was seen a single time. The chain carries TRBV3-1 (or the pseudogene TRBV3-2) and TRBJ2-2, with 16 nucleotides matching TRBD2. The CDR3 is made up of 20 amino acids. Trimming removed 7 bases from V and 3 bases from J; junction bases left unmatched: 14. Germline lookup yields CDR1 LGHDT and CDR2 YNNKEL (reference sequence). The CDR3 here is CASTPRGLAGGRRYTGELFF. The DNA of the CDR3 is TGTGCCAGCACCCCAAGGGGACTAGCGGGAGGGCGGCGATACACCGGGGAGCTGTTTTTT.

This chain uses TRBV19 with TRBJ2-7; D unclear. From germline, CDR1 is LNHDA and CDR2 SQIVND (reference sequence). CDR3 length equals 13 residues. V lost 3 bases, J lost 3 bases, and 9 bases lay in between. The CDR3 coding sequence is TGTGCCAGTAGTATGGGTCGAAACTACGAGCAGTACTTC. Amino acid sequence: CASSMGRNYEQYF.

In nucleotides, the CDR3 is TGCGCCAGCAGCTTAATGGGGGCGAGGGGCCAGCCCCAGCATTTT. It codes for CASSLMGARGQPQHF. This chain uses TRBV5-1 with TRBJ1-5; D might be TRBD1 (6 bases). V was cut by 2 bases and J by 7 bases, with 16 bases left in between. There are 15 residues in the CDR3. Germline values: CDR1 SGHRS, CDR2 YFSETQ. The variable domain in full, completed from reference TRBV5-1 and TRBJ1-5, reads KAGVTQTPRYLIKTRGQQVTLSCSPISGHRSVSWYQQTPGQGLQFLFEYFSETQRNKGNFPGRFSGRQFSNSRSEMNVSTLELGDSALYLCASSLMGARGQPQHFGDGTRLSIL.

This chain's CDR3 is CASSLGQGPPLHF. For the CDR3, the DNA is TGTGCCAGCAGTTTAGGACAGGGTCCACCCCTCCACTTT. This sequence joins TRBV28 and TRBJ1-6; 8 bases are a match to TRBD1. V lost 2 bases to trimming and J lost 11 bases; unmatched junction nucleotides: 2. Germline V lookup: CDR1 MDHEN, CDR2 SYDVKM. The CDR3 covers 13 residues.

The chain joins TRBV15 to TRBJ1-6; 7 bases align to TRBD1. Germline V gene data show CDR1 as LNHNV and CDR2 as YYDKDF (reference sequence). After removal of 3 bases from V and 5 bases from J, the junction contained 1 base not matched to a gene. The CDR3 runs 14 residues. CDR3 DNA sequence: TGTGCCACCAGCAGGGACAGGAATAATTCACCCCTCCACTTT. Amino acid sequence: CATSRDRNNSPLHF. Full variable domain (remainder filled in from reference TRBV15 and TRBJ1-6): DAMVIQNPRYQVTQFGKPVTLSCSQTLNHNVMYWYQQKSSQAPKLLFHYYDKDFNNEADTPDNFQSRRPNTSFCFLDIRSPGLGDTAMYLCATSRDRNNSPLHFGNGTRLTVT.

Only one count was recorded for this clone. Lacking the conserved final phenylalanine or tryptophan, this CDR3 likely reflects a read error. The limits of the CDR3 on the DNA are not certain, so only TCRdb's listed CDR3 is given. The chain uses TRBV7-8 and TRBJ2-7; TRBD1, the table's D call, lacks a check against the DNA. The CDR3 length is 17 residues, termini included. The germline V gene encodes CDR1 SGHVS and CDR2 FQNEAQ. The CDR3 loop is CASSLGRRFRTGGAFSI.

The genes are TRBV7-2 and TRBJ2-1; unclear D gene. The V end was cut by 2 bases, the J end by 10 bases, with 9 bases between. This CDR3 is built from 12 residues. Germline lookup yields CDR1 SGHTA and CDR2 FQGNSA. The CDR3 coding sequence is TGTGCCAGCAGCTTATTCAACAGCGAGCAGTTCTTC. Translation gives CASSLFNSEQFF.

This chain joins TRBV16 and TRBJ1-2; 9 bases fit TRBD1. This CDR3 contains 13 residues. With 3 bases clipped from V and 6 bases from J, the junction kept 2 bases outside the gene matches. CDR1 KGHSY and CDR2 FQNENV come from the germline V gene. The CDR3 loop is CASSQTGGDGYTF. The DNA for the CDR3 is TGTGCCAGCAGCCAGACAGGGGGAGATGGCTACACCTTC.

The V call is TRBV24-1, the J call TRBJ1-2, with 9 positions matching TRBD1. The V gene's germline CDR1 is KGHDR and CDR2 SFDVKD. CDR3 size: 19 residues. J was trimmed by 0 bases and V by 3 bases; bases with no gene match: 13. The CDR3 DNA reads as TGTGCCACCAGTGATCCGGGACAGGGAATGGTAGGGTCTAACTATGGCTACACCTTC. This codes for CATSDPGQGMVGSNYGYTF.